This T cell receptor beta chain is drawn from a study of cytomegalovirus exposure and HLA in healthy donors. Findings of the study overall: Immune exposure was documented only through CMV serostatus.

Unmatched junction bases numbered 1, after V lost 0 bases and J lost 3 bases. Germline CDR1 is LGHNA and CDR2 is YSLEER. The CDR3 loop spans 15 amino acids. Concerning this clone itself: Its antigen remains unknown.

The study ran its PCR with 60 Vbeta and 13 Jbeta primers. Data came from immunoSEQ multiplex PCR; TCRdb stores just in-frame clones and leaves some out. The repertoire holds 90,000 to 140,000 clones, 80% seen once, with 6.5% to 7% in the top ten. The TCR comes from a man aged 30 to 39 in good health and CMV-seropositive. Sequencing used PBMCs. The chain carries TRBV4-3 and TRBJ2-3; 9 bases align to TRBD1. CDR3 sequence: CASSQEGTGTDTQYF. Written as DNA, the CDR3 is TGCGCCAGCAGCCAAGAGGGGACAGGGACAGATACGCAGTATTTT.